This T cell receptor (beta chain) was found in a study of CD8 T cells in ankylosing spondylitis. Study-level points and caveats: Disease-linked clones were CD8+ and relatively rare in peripheral blood. Within ankylosing spondylitis blood, a TCR beta motif made up of fewer than ten highly homologous variants appeared to be characteristic.

TCRdb independently ran MiXCR on the 5' RACE reads; one entry per CDR3 protein. The sample shows about 440,000 distinct CDR3 sequences, under 20% of them seen only once. A few counts support this clonotype. Its cognate antigen is unknown. This CDR3 comprises 14 residues. From germline, CDR1 is ENHRY and CDR2 SYGVKD. V was clipped by 3 bases and J by 1 base, with 8 bases between them. The V and J genes are TRBV10-3 and TRBJ2-3, with D uncertain. Specimen: blood, either unsorted or a sorted T cell fraction (not recorded which). The origin of this receptor is a male donor with ankylosing spondylitis. The chain's CDR3 is CAISEGSGTDTQYF. The CDR3 DNA reads as TGTGCCATCAGTGAAGGCAGTGGCACAGATACGCAGTATTTT.